A single sample gave rise to the 28 T cell receptor beta chains below, sequenced in a study of T cell responses to AZD1222 COVID-19 vaccine. Profiled with immunoSEQ multiplex PCR; TCRdb holds only in-frame clones, not every one. Of about 130,000 clones in the sample, 91% were seen once. This sample comprised peripheral blood, obtained on day 0 of AZD1222 vaccination. The source is an adult in good health.

The chain is built from TRBV5-6 and TRBJ2-1; 9 nucleotides line up with TRBD2. The CDR3 consists of 17 residues. The ends lost 5 bases at V and 3 bases at J; junction bases unmatched: 12. CDR1 is SGHDT and CDR2 is YYEEEE in the germline V gene. The CDR3 protein is CASRTSSGTAFYNEQFF. CDR3 DNA: TGTGCCAGCAGAACATCTAGCGGGACGGCTTTCTACAATGAGCAGTTCTTC.

This clone appeared once. V gene TRBV5-4 combines with J gene TRBJ1-1; D might be TRBD1 (5 bases). The CDR3 has 14 residues. The V gene's germline CDR1 is SGHNT and CDR2 YYREEE (reference sequence). The V gene lost 4 bases and the J gene lost 8 bases, with 18 bases spanning the gap. The CDR3 spells CASSPQGPKSEAFF. The DNA for the CDR3 is TGTGCCAGCAGCCCCCAGGGACCGAAGTCGGAAGCTTTCTTT.

The chain joins TRBV18 to TRBJ1-1, with D possibly being TRBD1 (5 bases). The CDR3 contains 13 residues. Germline V lookup: CDR1 KGHSH, CDR2 LQKENI. V was cut by 3 bases and J by 7 bases, with 12 bases left in between. The chain's CDR3 is CASSPSSGSEAFF. In DNA, the CDR3 is TGTGCCAGCTCACCCTCCTCAGGGAGTGAAGCTTTCTTT.

The chain is built from TRBV29-1 and TRBJ2-5; unclear D gene. Per the germline V gene, CDR1 is SQVTM and CDR2 is ANQGSEA. The CDR3 runs 12 residues. The ends were cut back, 1 base at V and 4 bases at J, with 7 bases in the middle. The CDR3 spells CSVEGGRETQYF. As DNA, the CDR3 is TGCAGCGTTGAAGGGGGTAGAGAGACCCAGTACTTC.

V is TRBV5-1 and J is TRBJ1-6; maybe TRBD1 (6 bases). This CDR3 has 15 amino acids. The germline V gene encodes CDR1 SGHRS and CDR2 YFSETQ. Between the trimmed V and J ends, which lost 3 bases and 5 bases, there was a span of 12 bases. The CDR3 here is CASSSGQTDNSPLHF. CDR3 DNA sequence: TGCGCCAGCAGCTCCGGACAGACTGATAATTCACCCCTCCACTTT.

This clone was found once. The J gene is TRBJ1-5, the V gene TRBV27, with no clear D. Germline values: CDR1 MNHEY, CDR2 SMNVEV (reference sequence). The V end lost 6 bases, the J end lost 4 bases, and 19 bases lay between the germline ends. This CDR3 has 16 amino acids. The CDR3 DNA reads TGTGCCAGCAGCCCCCAGGCGAGGGTGATTAATCAGCCCCAGCATTTT. It yields the protein CASSPQARVINQPQHF.

This clone was seen a few times. The chain couples TRBV30 to TRBJ1-5, with D possibly being TRBD1 (6 bases). This CDR3 contains 12 residues. V lost 1 base, J lost 9 bases, and 10 bases lay in between. Germline loops: CDR1 GTSNPN, CDR2 SVGIG (reference sequence). CDR3 sequence (DNA): TGTGCCTGGAGTGAGGGGGGAGGGCCCCAGCATTTT. Translated, it gives CAWSEGGGPQHF.

The chain employs TRBV6-5 and TRBJ1-3; 9 bases match TRBD1. The CDR3 spans 16 residues. Germline V gives CDR1 MNHEY, CDR2 SVGAGI. V lost 2 bases to trimming and J lost 4 bases; unmatched junction nucleotides: 6. The CDR3: CASSYAGTGPGNTIYF. CDR3 nucleotides: TGTGCCAGCAGTTACGCCGGGACAGGGCCCGGAAACACCATATATTTT.

There are a few counts of this clone. The chain combines TRBV10-1 with TRBJ1-1; 9 nucleotides agree with TRBD1. CDR1 and CDR2 (germline): WNHNN, SYGVQD (reference sequence). The CDR3 covers 12 residues. Trimming took 5 bases from V and 9 from J; bases not matched to a gene: 4. The CDR3 DNA sequence: TGCGCCAGCAGTCGGGACAGGGCTAAAGCTTTCTTT. Protein sequence: CASSRDRAKAFF.

This clone is a singleton in its sample. J is TRBJ2-1 and V is TRBV15, with D possibly being TRBD2 (6 bases). Germline lookup yields CDR1 LNHNV and CDR2 YYDKDF (reference sequence). The CDR3 is 17 amino acids. The germline V and J ends were trimmed by 3 bases and 2 bases, with 17 bases remaining between them. CDR3 sequence (DNA): TGTGCCACCAGCAGGGCCAGACTAGAGACCGCCTACAATGAGCAGTTCTTC. Amino acid sequence: CATSRARLETAYNEQFF. The full variable domain, completed using reference TRBV15 and TRBJ2-1, is DAMVIQNPRYQVTQFGKPVTLSCSQTLNHNVMYWYQQKSSQAPKLLFHYYDKDFNNEADTPDNFQSRRPNTSFCFLDIRSPGLGDTAMYLCATSRARLETAYNEQFFGPGTRLTVL.

The V gene is TRBV5-4, the J gene TRBJ2-5; 9 positions match TRBD1. CDR3 length: 13 amino acids. Germline CDR1 and CDR2: SGHNT and YYREEE (reference sequence). The ends lost 4 bases at V and 9 bases at J; junction bases unmatched: 7. Here the CDR3 reads CASSRDRDVAQYF. In DNA, the CDR3 is TGTGCCAGCAGCAGGGACAGGGATGTGGCCCAGTACTTC.

The chain has TRBV5-5 and TRBJ2-3; 11 bases fit TRBD2. The germline V gene encodes CDR1 SGHKS and CDR2 YYEKEE (reference sequence). Unmatched junction bases numbered 10, after V lost 4 bases and J lost 6 bases. CDR3 size: 16 residues. CDR3 in amino acids: CASSVGLAEASDTQYF. CDR3 in DNA: TGTGCCAGCAGCGTGGGACTAGCGGAGGCCTCGGATACGCAGTATTTT.

The chain couples TRBV18 to TRBJ2-7; TRBD1 matches at 10 bases. The CDR3 has 15 residues. After removal of 4 bases from V and 1 base from J, the junction contained 4 bases not matched to a gene. Germline V lookup: CDR1 KGHSH, CDR2 LQKENI. The CDR3: CASSRGQGLSYEQYF. Written as DNA, the CDR3 is TGTGCCAGCTCACGGGGACAGGGGCTATCCTACGAGCAGTACTTC. Full variable domain (outside the CDR3, taken from reference TRBV18 and TRBJ2-7): NAGVMQNPRHLVRRRGQEARLRCSPMKGHSHVYWYRQLPEEGLKFMVYLQKENIIDESGMPKERFSAEFPKEGPSILRIQQVVRGDSAAYFCASSRGQGLSYEQYFGPGTRLTVT.

V and J are TRBV12-3 or TRBV12-4 and TRBJ1-2; D unresolved. The V end lost 2 bases, the J end lost 5 bases, and 9 bases lay between the germline ends. This CDR3 is 13 amino acids long. This chain's CDR3 is CASSLIPSYGYTF. Here the CDR3 DNA reads TGTGCCAGCAGTTTAATTCCTTCGTATGGCTACACCTTC.

The chain employs TRBV3-1 (or the pseudogene TRBV3-2) and TRBJ2-3; TRBD2 might be the D (6 bases). This CDR3 spans 15 amino acids. Per germline, CDR1 LGHDT and CDR2 YNNKEL (reference sequence). Trimming removed 2 bases from V and 6 bases from J, with 15 bases in between. CDR3 coding DNA: TGTGCCAGCAGCCAAAGCGGAGGGGTCCCGGATACGCAGTATTTT. It encodes CASSQSGGVPDTQYF.

This chain connects TRBV15 to TRBJ1-5, with TRBD1 matching 9 bases. Trimming removed 1 base from V and 4 bases from J; junction bases left unmatched: 14. CDR1 is LNHNV and CDR2 is YYDKDF in the germline V gene (reference sequence). The CDR3 totals 19 residues. CDR3 DNA: TGTGCCACCAGCAGAGCCGGGGGGCCGGGACAGGGAAAAAATCAGCCCCAGCATTTT. Its protein is CATSRAGGPGQGKNQPQHF.

This sequence joins TRBV6-5 and TRBJ1-6, with a possible D match to TRBD1 (6 bases). The germline V gene has CDR1 MNHEY and CDR2 SVGAGI. V was cut by 11 bases and J by 7 bases, with 15 bases left in between. CDR3 length: 13 residues. CDR3 amino acids: CASQGTVNSPLHF. The CDR3 DNA reads as TGTGCCTCACAGGGTACGGTCAATTCACCCCTCCACTTT.

V and J are TRBV5-1 and TRBJ2-7, with D perhaps given as TRBD1 or TRBD2 (5 bases each). Germline values: CDR1 SGHRS, CDR2 YFSETQ. V lost 4 bases, J lost 2 bases, and 16 bases lay in between. The CDR3 extends over 15 amino acids. The CDR3 loop reads CASSAAGTGTYEQYF. Written as DNA, the CDR3 is TGCGCCAGCAGCGCGGCCGGGACGGGGACCTACGAGCAGTACTTC.

The genes are TRBV9 and TRBJ2-3; D ambiguous. Trimming took off 3 bases at V and 11 bases at J, with 7 bases between the two ends. The CDR3 sequence is 10 residues long. From germline, CDR1 is SGDLS and CDR2 YYNGEE. Here the CDR3 DNA reads TGTGCCAGCAGCGGAGTTGTGCAGTATTTT. It specifies CASSGVVQYF.

In this sample, this clone turned up once. This chain uses TRBV5-1 with TRBJ1-2; 10 nucleotides match TRBD1. This CDR3 is 14 amino acids long. V trimming: 4 bases; J trimming: 6 bases; junction bases outside the gene matches: 6. Germline V gene data show CDR1 as SGHRS and CDR2 as YFSETQ. CDR3 nucleotides: TGCGCCAGCAGCCCGGATGGACAGGGGGATGGCTACACCTTC. Protein product: CASSPDGQGDGYTF.

The chain combines TRBV2 with TRBJ1-5, with D possibly being TRBD1 (6 bases). CDR1 and CDR2 from the germline V gene are SNHLY and FYNNEI. Trimming removed 6 bases from V and 6 bases from J, with 15 bases in between. The CDR3 sequence is 14 residues long. Written as DNA, the CDR3 is TGTGCCAGCAGGACAGGAGGATTCACTCAGCCCCAGCATTTT. Its translation: CASRTGGFTQPQHF.

A few counts support this clone. The chain recombines TRBV4-1 with TRBJ2-5; TRBD1 matches at 10 bases. This CDR3 is 16 amino acids long. The V and J ends lost 1 base and 5 bases, in that order; junction bases with no gene match: 7. Looked up from germline, CDR1 is MGHRA and CDR2 is YSYEKL. The CDR3 region is CASSQGPTGGWETQYF. The CDR3 DNA reads TGCGCCAGCAGCCAAGGACCGACAGGGGGCTGGGAGACCCAGTACTTC.

This clone appeared a single time. The chain combines TRBV2 with TRBJ1-3; D perhaps matches TRBD1 (6 bases). In germline, CDR1 is SNHLY, CDR2 FYNNEI. This CDR3 contains 16 residues. Trimming cost V 6 bases and J 3 bases, with 18 bases left between them. Here the CDR3 DNA reads TGTGCCAGCAGCGGAAGGATATCGGACAGTGGAAACACCATATATTTT. Protein product: CASSGRISDSGNTIYF. The full variable domain, completed using reference TRBV2 and TRBJ1-3, is EPEVTQTPSHQVTQMGQEVILRCVPISNHLYFYWYRQILGQKVEFLVSFYNNEISEKSEIFDDQFSVERPDGSNFTLKIRSTKLEDSAMYFCASSGRISDSGNTIYFGEGSWLTVV.

The rearrangement uses TRBV25-1 and TRBJ2-2; D is undetermined. There are 12 residues in the CDR3. The germline CDR1 and CDR2 sequences are MGHDK and SYGVNS. The V gene lost 7 bases and the J gene lost 7 bases, with 10 bases spanning the gap. The CDR3 DNA reads TGTGCCAGCAAGGAGCGAATCGGGGAGCTGTTTTTT. Its protein is CASKERIGELFF. The complete variable domain, with remaining parts taken from reference TRBV25-1 and TRBJ2-2, reads EADIYQTPRYLVIGTGKKITLECSQTMGHDKMYWYQQDPGMELHLIHYSYGVNSTEKGDLSSESTVSRIRTEHFPLTLESARPSHTSQYLCASKERIGELFFGEGSRLTVL.

J is TRBJ1-4 and V is TRBV5-1, with D possibly matching TRBD1 (5 bases). Per the germline V gene, CDR1 is SGHRS and CDR2 is YFSETQ. CDR3 length: 15 amino acids. The V and J ends lost 0 bases and 2 bases respectively, with 8 bases between them. CDR3 protein: CASSLAKGTNEKLFF. CDR3 nucleotides: TGCGCCAGCAGCTTGGCTAAGGGGACTAATGAAAAACTGTTTTTT.

The chain couples TRBV5-3 to TRBJ1-2; D is perhaps TRBD1 (5 bases). TRBV5-3 is noted as an ORF with a role that remains uncertain. The CDR3 is 17 residues long. The V and J ends lost 3 bases and 1 base respectively, with 19 bases between them. CDR3 DNA sequence: TGTGCCAGAAGCTATGACAGCCTCCTGGGGTTTAACTATGGCTACACCTTC. Translated: CARSYDSLLGFNYGYTF.

The table lists this clone with a count of one. This sequence joins TRBV5-1 and TRBJ1-3; D is unresolved. The CDR3 consists of 15 residues. The V gene's germline CDR1 is SGHRS and CDR2 YFSETQ. Trimming removed 2 bases from V and 0 bases from J, with 9 bases in between. CDR3 in amino acids: CASSFGLVSGNTIYF. The CDR3 bases are TGCGCCAGCAGCTTCGGTCTAGTCTCTGGAAACACCATATATTTT.

The rearrangement uses TRBV5-4 and TRBJ1-4, with a possible D match to TRBD1 (5 bases). Trimming took off 0 bases at V and 8 bases at J, with 14 bases between the two ends. The CDR3 length is 15 residues. Germline V gene lookup returns CDR1 SGHNT and CDR2 YYREEE (reference sequence). DNA of the CDR3: TGTGCCAGCAGCTTGGAAGGGCAGGGAGGAGAAAAACTGTTTTTT. This encodes CASSLEGQGGEKLFF.